Each of the 22 T cell receptor beta chains below was sequenced from the same sample in a study of T cell responses to AZD1222 COVID-19 vaccine. Here immunoSEQ multiplex PCR was the method, and the copy in TCRdb shows in-frame clones only, minus some. This sample has approximately 140,000 clones; 92% occur once, and the top ten carry 0.9% to 1.3%. Here the sequenced sample was peripheral blood, taken 28 days after the second AZD1222 dose. The receptors come from an adult who received the AZD1222 COVID-19 vaccine.

The chain employs TRBV19 and TRBJ1-4; no clear D. The CDR3 length is 14 residues. The germline V gene has CDR1 LNHDA and CDR2 SQIVND (reference sequence). Trimming removed 1 base at V and 7 bases at J, with 10 bases between. The CDR3 DNA reads as TGTGCCAGTAGTATAGGCAGAAGGAGTGAAAAACTGTTTTTT. This gives the protein CASSIGRRSEKLFF.

The chain is built from TRBV19 and TRBJ1-5; D might be TRBD1 (5 bases). The CDR3 has 16 residues. CDR1 and CDR2 from the germline V gene are LNHDA and SQIVND (reference sequence). V was shortened by 3 bases and J by 4 bases, with 16 bases between the two germline ends. CDR3 region: CASSMGAGGANQPQHF. In nucleotides, the CDR3 is TGTGCCAGTAGTATGGGAGCTGGTGGGGCTAATCAGCCCCAGCATTTT.

The J gene is TRBJ2-7, the V gene TRBV11-2, with D maybe TRBD1 (6 bases). The CDR3 has 15 amino acids. V was shortened by 0 bases and J by 2 bases, with 11 bases between the two germline ends. Germline V gene lookup returns CDR1 SGHAT and CDR2 FQNNGV. CDR3 bases: TGTGCCAGCAGCTTAGACACAGGGAGTACCTACGAGCAGTACTTC. Translating it yields CASSLDTGSTYEQYF.

CDR3: CASSLPGLAGGVETQYF. The DNA for the CDR3 is TGTGCCAGCAGTTTGCCCGGACTAGCGGGAGGGGTAGAGACCCAGTACTTC. The chain joins TRBV28 to TRBJ2-5; 15 nucleotides align to TRBD2. The germline V gene encodes CDR1 MDHEN and CDR2 SYDVKM. The CDR3 is 17 residues long. V lost 3 bases to trimming and J lost 4 bases; unmatched junction nucleotides: 6.

The V gene is TRBV21-1, the J gene TRBJ1-1. TRBV21-1 is deemed a pseudogene. This CDR3 has 13 residues. The CDR3 reads CASPGKGNTEAFF. DNA of the CDR3: TGTGCCAGCCCTGGGAAGGGGAACACTGAAGCTTTCTTT.

The V and J genes are TRBV5-1 and TRBJ1-1, with 8 bases aligning to TRBD1. Germline loops: CDR1 SGHRS, CDR2 YFSETQ. With V trimmed by 4 bases and J by 3 bases, 5 bases remained unmatched. The CDR3 consists of 14 residues. Here the CDR3 DNA reads TGCGCCAGCAGCCCCAGGGGGCTAGACACTGAAGCTTTCTTT. Translated, it gives CASSPRGLDTEAFF.

The genes are TRBV7-3 and TRBJ2-2, with 7 nucleotides matching TRBD1. The germline V gene encodes CDR1 SGHTA and CDR2 FQGTGA. V was pared by 3 bases and J by 4 bases, with 5 bases of the junction left unmatched. The length of the CDR3 is 15 residues. CDR3 protein: CASSLTGTLTGELFF. The CDR3 DNA follows: TGTGCCAGCAGCTTGACAGGGACCCTCACCGGGGAGCTGTTTTTT.

The chain employs TRBV7-2 and TRBJ1-1; D is ambiguous. Germline lookup yields CDR1 SGHTA and CDR2 FQGNSA. With 5 bases removed from V and 2 bases from J, the gap between germline ends came to 9 bases. The CDR3 length is 13 residues. The CDR3: CASSPTVNTEAFF. The DNA for the CDR3 is TGTGCCAGCAGCCCCACCGTAAACACTGAAGCTTTCTTT.

As regards this clone: This specimen includes other DNA sequences encoding the same CDR3. The V call is TRBV28, the J call TRBJ2-1; D ambiguous. The germline V and J ends were trimmed by 6 bases and 4 bases, with 7 bases remaining between them. The CDR3 has 12 residues. Germline V gene lookup returns CDR1 MDHEN and CDR2 SYDVKM. The DNA of the CDR3 is TGTGCCAGCAGCCTTAGTTACAATGAGCAGTTCTTC. Its translation is CASSLSYNEQFF.

This chain joins TRBV5-3 and TRBJ1-1; 10 positions match TRBD1. TRBV5-3 is designated an ORF whose function remains uncertain. The length of the CDR3 is 16 residues. Trimming cost V 4 bases and J 5 bases; bases outside gene matches: 11. In nucleotides, the CDR3 is TGTGCCAGAAGCCCGGGACAGGGGAAGGAGAGAACTGAAGCTTTCTTT. Translation gives CARSPGQGKERTEAFF.

The rearrangement links TRBV7-9 to TRBJ2-3; the match to TRBD1 covers 10 bases. The CDR3 loop spans 15 amino acids. Germline lookup yields CDR1 SEHNR and CDR2 FQNEAQ (reference sequence). The trim removed 3 bases at V and 5 bases at J, leaving 5 bases unmatched. CDR3 sequence: CASSFRTGGIDTQYF. CDR3 nucleotides: TGTGCCAGCAGCTTCAGGACAGGGGGAATAGATACGCAGTATTTT.

About this clone: Other DNA sequences in the same sample also yield this CDR3. The V call is TRBV7-2, the J call TRBJ1-1; no reliable D call. The CDR3 loop spans 13 amino acids. The V gene lost 4 bases and the J gene lost 0 bases, with 6 bases spanning the gap. In germline, CDR1 is SGHTA, CDR2 FQGNSA. The CDR3 DNA is TGTGCCAGCAGCTCGCAGATGAACACTGAAGCTTTCTTT. Protein: CASSSQMNTEAFF.

The chain is built from TRBV7-8 and TRBJ2-2; D is perhaps TRBD2 (5 bases). The CDR3 loop spans 16 amino acids. Germline assignment: CDR1 SGHVS and CDR2 FQNEAQ. V gave up 1 base and J gave up 6 bases, with 15 bases separating them. In DNA form, the CDR3 reads TGTGCCAGCAGCTTAGGGTTCGGGAACGTTGCCGGGGAGCTGTTTTTT. The encoded protein is CASSLGFGNVAGELFF.

The chain combines TRBV18 with TRBJ1-1, with D perhaps matching TRBD1 (6 bases). Looked up from germline, CDR1 is KGHSH and CDR2 is LQKENI. This CDR3 comprises 15 residues. V lost 3 bases and J lost 1, with 12 bases in between. CDR3 sequence: CASSPQGFRNTEAFF. Here the CDR3 DNA reads TGTGCCAGCTCACCCCAGGGGTTCAGGAACACTGAAGCTTTCTTT.

This clone was seen once. This sequence joins TRBV5-1 and TRBJ2-3, with 11 bases identical to TRBD2. The CDR3 runs 17 residues. Trimming took 5 bases from V and 3 from J; bases not matched to a gene: 11. CDR1 and CDR2 from the germline V gene are SGHRS and YFSETQ. DNA for the CDR3: TGCGCCAGCAGGTTCACTAGCGGGAGAATCGGGACAGATACGCAGTATTTT. Amino acids: CASRFTSGRIGTDTQYF.

The chain employs TRBV7-8 and TRBJ2-5; D is perhaps TRBD1 or TRBD2 (5 bases each). The V gene's germline CDR1 is SGHVS and CDR2 FQNEAQ. The CDR3 is 14 residues long. Trimming took off 5 bases at V and 4 bases at J, with 14 bases between the two ends. The CDR3: CASSLTGQGETQYF. CDR3 coding DNA: TGTGCCAGCAGCCTCACGGGGCAAGGAGAGACCCAGTACTTC.

The chain carries TRBV30 and TRBJ2-7; 7 nucleotides align to TRBD1. V was clipped by 6 bases and J by 0 bases; unmatched bases: 5. This CDR3 has 13 amino acids. Germline CDR1 and CDR2: GTSNPN and SVGIG (reference sequence). In DNA form, the CDR3 reads TGTGCCTGCCATGACAGGGCCTCCTACGAGCAGTACTTC. Its protein is CACHDRASYEQYF.

The chain recombines TRBV4-2 with TRBJ2-7; 8 bases align to TRBD2. The germline gives CDR1 LGHNA, CDR2 YNFKEQ. This CDR3 has 15 amino acids. V lost 0 bases to trimming and J lost 3 bases; unmatched junction nucleotides: 4. The CDR3: CASSQDGGAVYEQYF. Here the CDR3 DNA reads TGTGCCAGCAGCCAAGACGGGGGGGCTGTCTACGAGCAGTACTTC.

This chain joins TRBV27 and TRBJ2-5; 9 nucleotides align to TRBD1. V dropped 6 bases and J dropped 2; count of bases not matched to a gene: 7. This CDR3 has 15 amino acids. Germline loops: CDR1 MNHEY, CDR2 SMNVEV (reference sequence). CDR3 sequence: CASRPWGQGQETQYF. DNA for the CDR3: TGTGCCAGCAGGCCTTGGGGACAGGGACAAGAGACCCAGTACTTC.

The J gene is TRBJ1-5, the V gene TRBV28, with D unclear. Between the trimmed V and J ends, which lost 8 bases and 5 bases, there was a span of 19 bases. Per germline, CDR1 MDHEN and CDR2 SYDVKM. CDR3 length: 15 residues. CDR3 region: CASAVTGRRDQPQHF. The CDR3 DNA is TGTGCCAGCGCCGTTACTGGGCGAAGGGATCAGCCCCAGCATTTT.

The chain uses TRBV29-1 and TRBJ1-2; D might be TRBD1 (6 bases). V was clipped by 7 bases and J by 0 bases, with 12 bases between them. The CDR3 extends over 13 amino acids. The germline CDR1 and CDR2 sequences are SQVTM and ANQGSEA. The CDR3, as DNA: TGCAGCGCCGTGACAGGTGCTAACTATGGCTACACCTTC. The encoded protein is CSAVTGANYGYTF.

V is TRBV14 and J is TRBJ2-5; possible D gene TRBD2, 5 bases. This CDR3 has 15 residues. Trimming took 4 bases from V and 3 from J, leaving 15 bases between them. Germline V gene lookup returns CDR1 SGHDN and CDR2 FVKESK. The CDR3 protein is CASSPSLGAEETQYF. Here the CDR3 DNA reads TGTGCCAGCAGCCCCTCCCTAGGAGCGGAAGAGACCCAGTACTTC.